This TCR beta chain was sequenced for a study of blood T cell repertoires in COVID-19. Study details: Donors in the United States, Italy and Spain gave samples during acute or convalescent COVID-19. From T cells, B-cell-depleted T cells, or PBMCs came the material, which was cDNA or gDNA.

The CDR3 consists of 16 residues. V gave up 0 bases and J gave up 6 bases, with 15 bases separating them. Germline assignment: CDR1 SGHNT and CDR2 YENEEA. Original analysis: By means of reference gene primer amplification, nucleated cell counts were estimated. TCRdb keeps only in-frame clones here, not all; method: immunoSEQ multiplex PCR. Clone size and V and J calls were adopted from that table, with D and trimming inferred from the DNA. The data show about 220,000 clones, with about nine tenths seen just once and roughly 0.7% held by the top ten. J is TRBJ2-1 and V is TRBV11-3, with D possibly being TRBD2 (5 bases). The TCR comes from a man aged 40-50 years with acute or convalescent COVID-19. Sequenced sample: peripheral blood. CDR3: CASSLDHGRRGNEQFF. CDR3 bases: TGTGCCAGCAGCTTAGATCACGGCCGTCGGGGCAATGAGCAGTTCTTC.